These 26 T cell receptor beta chains were all obtained from the same sample, sequenced in a study of T cells after posttransplantation cyclophosphamide. The data were produced by immunoSEQ multiplex PCR, yet TCRdb's version contains in-frame clones alone and is incomplete. This sample has some 40,000 clones, each found more than once. Sequenced material: PBMCs. The receptors derive from a man aged 45-65 years in good health, CMV-negative, and a related stem cell transplant donor.

This sequence joins TRBV9 and TRBJ2-6; D unclear. The V end was cut by 4 bases, the J end by 0 bases, with 14 bases between. The CDR3 runs to 17 residues. The germline CDR1 and CDR2 sequences are SGDLS and YYNGEE. The CDR3 protein is CASSMTLLGSGANVLTF. The DNA for the CDR3 is TGTGCCAGCAGCATGACACTCCTGGGCTCTGGGGCCAACGTCCTGACTTTC.

This clone showed up many times. V gene TRBV2 combines with J gene TRBJ2-7; 7 bases align to TRBD1. The CDR3 extends over 12 amino acids. The trim removed 6 bases at V and 6 bases at J, leaving 5 bases unmatched. Germline V gives CDR1 SNHLY, CDR2 FYNNEI. The CDR3 reads CASSSDRVEQYF. As DNA, the CDR3 is TGTGCCAGCAGCTCAGACAGGGTCGAGCAGTACTTC.

This clone appeared many times. The chain uses TRBV27 and TRBJ1-2; tentative D call: TRBD1 (6 bases). This CDR3 is 14 amino acids long. CDR1 and CDR2 (germline): MNHEY, SMNVEV (reference sequence). The V end was cut by 4 bases, the J end by 3 bases, with 12 bases between. The CDR3 region is CASSSPGQYYGYTF. In DNA, the CDR3 is TGTGCCAGCAGTTCTCCTGGACAGTACTATGGCTACACCTTC.

The table lists this clone with many counts. CDR3 sequence: CASSLNRGHYNEQFF. In nucleotides, the CDR3 is TGTGCCAGCAGCTTAAACAGGGGTCACTACAATGAGCAGTTCTTC. The chain combines TRBV7-2 with TRBJ2-1, with 7 nucleotides matching TRBD1. The germline CDR1 and CDR2 sequences are SGHTA and FQGNSA. CDR3 length equals 15 residues. The V gene end was trimmed by 2 bases and the J gene end by 3 bases; junction bases not matched to a gene: 4.

This clone appeared many times. The CDR3 loop is CASGGGTLSPLHF. The CDR3 DNA reads as TGTGCCAGCGGGGGGGGAACGTTGTCACCCCTCCACTTT. J is TRBJ1-6 and V is TRBV7-9, with D possibly being TRBD1 (5 bases). The CDR3 loop spans 13 amino acids. The ends were cut back, 8 bases at V and 10 bases at J, with 15 bases in the middle. The germline V gene encodes CDR1 SEHNR and CDR2 FQNEAQ (reference sequence).

This clone was counted at least ten times. The gene calls are TRBV27 and TRBJ2-5; possible D gene TRBD2, 6 bases. With 8 bases removed from V and 5 bases from J, the gap between germline ends came to 15 bases. Per germline, CDR1 MNHEY and CDR2 SMNVEV (reference sequence). The CDR3 runs to 13 residues. CDR3 amino acids: CASGPSSAETQYF. CDR3 sequence (DNA): TGTGCCAGCGGTCCTTCTAGCGCGGAGACCCAGTACTTC.

This clone was seen at least ten times. The chain links TRBV5-1 to TRBJ1-1; a weak D match, TRBD1 (5 bases). In germline, CDR1 is SGHRS, CDR2 YFSETQ. The CDR3 has 12 residues. Trimming took 4 bases from V and 7 from J, leaving 11 bases between them. The CDR3 loop is CASSPGGDEAFF. The CDR3 bases are TGCGCCAGCAGCCCCGGAGGGGATGAAGCTTTCTTT.

At least ten counts were recorded for this clone. This rearrangement joins TRBV6-5 to TRBJ1-4; 9 positions match TRBD1. V lost 0 bases and J lost 8; bases outside the gene matches: 4. CDR3 size: 15 residues. Germline V CDR1 and CDR2: MNHEY, SVGAGI. CDR3 coding DNA: TGTGCCAGCAGTTACTCCGGGACAGGGTGGGAAAAACTGTTTTTT. This sequence encodes CASSYSGTGWEKLFF.

This clone was detected ten times or more. The chain is built from TRBV7-9 and TRBJ2-2, with D possibly TRBD2 on 6 matching bases. This CDR3 is 14 amino acids long. V lost 3 bases to trimming and J lost 2 bases, with 7 bases between them. The germline V gene encodes CDR1 SEHNR and CDR2 FQNEAQ (reference sequence). The CDR3 loop reads CASSFSGNTGELFF. The CDR3 DNA is TGTGCCAGCAGCTTTAGCGGTAACACCGGGGAGCTGTTTTTT.

This clone occurred many times. This chain connects TRBV7-9 to TRBJ2-1, with D unresolved. With 4 bases removed from V and 5 bases from J, the gap between germline ends came to 12 bases. The CDR3 length is 14 residues. Germline values: CDR1 SEHNR, CDR2 FQNEAQ (reference sequence). The CDR3 loop reads CASSSRTPDNEQFF. The CDR3 DNA reads TGTGCCAGCAGCTCCCGAACACCCGACAATGAGCAGTTCTTC.

This clone was seen repeatedly, ten times or more. The J gene is TRBJ2-7, the V gene TRBV7-9; D may be TRBD2 (6 bases). Germline V lookup: CDR1 SEHNR, CDR2 FQNEAQ (reference sequence). Trimming stripped 1 base from V and 1 base from J, with 8 bases between. CDR3 length equals 14 residues. The CDR3 DNA reads as TGTGCCAGCAGCTTAGGGCGGGGTTCCTACGAGCAGTACTTC. Its protein is CASSLGRGSYEQYF. The full variable domain, with the rest looked up from reference TRBV7-9 and TRBJ2-7, is DTGVSQNPRHKITKRGQNVTFRCDPISEHNRLYWYRQTLGQGPEFLTYFQNEAQLEKSRLLSDRFSAERPKGSFSTLEIQRTEQGDSAMYLCASSLGRGSYEQYFGPGTRLTVT.

This chain uses TRBV9 with TRBJ2-2, with 8 bases matching TRBD2. Trimming removed 0 bases from V and 0 bases from J; junction bases left unmatched: 1. The CDR3 spans 16 residues. Germline V CDR1 and CDR2: SGDLS, YYNGEE. CDR3 residues: CASSVGAGANTGELFF. As DNA, the CDR3 is TGTGCCAGCAGCGTAGGAGCGGGGGCGAACACCGGGGAGCTGTTTTTT.

This clone was observed at least ten times. The DNA of the CDR3 is TGTGCCATCAGTGAAGGGGTTCCGTCGTACGTTGAAGCTTTCTTT. This sequence encodes CAISEGVPSYVEAFF. The rearrangement links TRBV10-3 to TRBJ1-1, with D possibly being TRBD1 (5 bases). The CDR3 contains 15 residues. V lost 3 bases, J lost 7 bases, and 18 bases lay in between. Germline V gives CDR1 ENHRY, CDR2 SYGVKD.

This clone was detected many times. The chain couples TRBV11-1 to TRBJ2-5; 10 bases are a match to TRBD2. Per the germline V gene, CDR1 is SGHAT and CDR2 is FQDESV (reference sequence). The junction had 13 bases not matched to a gene; V was cut back by 5 bases and J by 4 bases. The CDR3 is 17 residues long. The DNA for the CDR3 is TGTGCCAGCAGCCTATGGGCACCGGGACTAGCGTTAGAGACCCAGTACTTC. It codes for CASSLWAPGLALETQYF.

This clone was recorded at least ten times. The chain uses TRBV19 and TRBJ2-7; TRBD2 matches at 8 bases. The CDR3 length is 15 residues. Germline V CDR1 and CDR2: LNHDA, SQIVND (reference sequence). Trimming at V came to 7 bases and at J to 3 bases, leaving 11 bases not matched to a gene. CDR3 region: CASTDRRGAIYEQYF. CDR3 sequence (DNA): TGTGCCAGTACCGACAGGCGGGGGGCGATCTACGAGCAGTACTTC.

This clone appeared many times. The chain recombines TRBV4-3 with TRBJ1-6; D is possibly TRBD1 (6 bases). Trimming took 0 bases from V and 5 from J, leaving 8 bases between them. There are 15 residues in the CDR3. The germline V gene has CDR1 LGHNA and CDR2 YSLEER. CDR3 DNA sequence: TGCGCCAGCAGCCAAGAAGCAGGGGATAATTCACCCCTCCACTTT. As protein: CASSQEAGDNSPLHF.

This clone showed up many times. The V and J genes are TRBV7-8 and TRBJ1-5; the D gene is possibly TRBD1 (6 bases). The germline gives CDR1 SGHVS, CDR2 FQNEAQ. The CDR3 contains 16 residues. V shed 4 bases and J shed 0 bases, with 13 bases lying between them. CDR3 DNA: TGTGCCAGCAGCTCCGGGACAAGATATAGCAATCAGCCCCAGCATTTT. This codes for CASSSGTRYSNQPQHF.

This clone came up many times. V is TRBV19 and J is TRBJ2-2; 7 bases fit TRBD1. The CDR3 spans 18 residues. The V gene's germline CDR1 is LNHDA and CDR2 SQIVND (reference sequence). V was clipped by 3 bases and J by 0 bases; unmatched bases: 10. This CDR3 reads CASSIPPMDRPNTGELFF. As DNA, the CDR3 is TGTGCCAGTAGTATCCCACCCATGGACAGGCCGAACACCGGGGAGCTGTTTTTT.

This clone was seen ten or more times. The genes are TRBV7-9 and TRBJ2-2; 8 nucleotides match TRBD2. The CDR3 has 14 residues. The V gene's germline CDR1 is SEHNR and CDR2 FQNEAQ (reference sequence). The V gene end was trimmed by 5 bases and the J gene end by 6 bases; junction bases not matched to a gene: 5. The CDR3 region has the DNA TGTGCCAGCAGCCCCGGGACTAGTTCCGGGGAGCTGTTTTTT. Protein product: CASSPGTSSGELFF. Full variable domain (remainder filled in from reference TRBV7-9 and TRBJ2-2): DTGVSQNPRHKITKRGQNVTFRCDPISEHNRLYWYRQTLGQGPEFLTYFQNEAQLEKSRLLSDRFSAERPKGSFSTLEIQRTEQGDSAMYLCASSPGTSSGELFFGEGSRLTVL.

This clone has ten or more counts. This chain connects TRBV7-3 to TRBJ1-1, with D possibly TRBD1 on 5 matching bases. Between the trimmed V and J ends, which lost 3 bases and 2 bases, there was a span of 7 bases. The CDR3 spans 13 residues. Germline lookup yields CDR1 SGHTA and CDR2 FQGTGA. The CDR3 region has the DNA TGTGCCAGCAGCTTTCAGGGAAACACTGAAGCTTTCTTT. Its translation: CASSFQGNTEAFF. Based on the CDR3 plus reference TRBV7-3 and TRBJ1-1, the full variable domain is GAGVSQTPSNKVTEKGKYVELRCDPISGHTALYWYRQSLGQGPEFLIYFQGTGAADDSGLPNDRFFAVRPEGSVSTLKIQRTERGDSAVYLCASSFQGNTEAFFGQGTRLTVV.

This clone showed up many times. This sequence joins TRBV28 and TRBJ2-1, with D tentatively TRBD2 (6 bases). Trimming cost V 7 bases and J 0 bases, with 10 bases left between them. From germline, CDR1 is MDHEN and CDR2 SYDVKM. The length of the CDR3 is 14 residues. CDR3 in amino acids: CASKEGGSYNEQFF. CDR3 nucleotide sequence: TGTGCCAGCAAAGAGGGAGGCTCCTACAATGAGCAGTTCTTC.

This clone was detected many times. CDR3: CASTPTGMMSETIYF. For the CDR3, the DNA is TGTGCCAGTACCCCGACAGGCATGATGAGTGAAACCATATATTTT. The rearrangement links TRBV19 to TRBJ1-3; perhaps TRBD1 as D (6 bases). The CDR3 is 15 amino acids. The germline V and J ends were trimmed by 7 bases and 10 bases, with 23 bases remaining between them. Germline V gene sequence: CDR1 LNHDA, CDR2 SQIVND (reference sequence).

This clone has a count of ten or more. The chain joins TRBV10-3 to TRBJ2-2; 10 nucleotides line up with TRBD1. The V gene's germline CDR1 is ENHRY and CDR2 SYGVKD. The CDR3 spans 14 residues. The V and J ends lost 10 bases and 4 bases, in that order; junction bases with no gene match: 6. CDR3 amino acids: CATTGQGGTGELFF. CDR3 coding DNA: TGTGCCACCACAGGACAGGGGGGCACCGGGGAGCTGTTTTTT.

Many counts were recorded for this clone. This sequence joins TRBV7-9 and TRBJ1-1; 7 bases are a match to TRBD1. Germline CDR1 is SEHNR and CDR2 is FQNEAQ (reference sequence). The CDR3 loop spans 14 amino acids. V was clipped by 8 bases and J by 1 base; unmatched bases: 7. The CDR3 region is CASATGTANTEAFF. The DNA of the CDR3 is TGTGCCAGCGCTACCGGGACAGCGAACACTGAAGCTTTCTTT.

The table lists this clone with many counts. This chain joins TRBV5-1 and TRBJ2-2; D perhaps matches TRBD1 (5 bases). The length of the CDR3 is 15 residues. Trimming stripped 1 base from V and 2 bases from J, with 9 bases between. CDR1 is SGHRS, CDR2 YFSETQ, per germline. CDR3 residues: CASSLNQGNTGELFF. DNA for the CDR3: TGCGCCAGCAGCTTGAACCAGGGTAACACCGGGGAGCTGTTTTTT.

This clone occurred many times. V gene TRBV29-1 combines with J gene TRBJ2-7; 9 bases align to TRBD1. V was pared by 6 bases and J by 5 bases, with 8 bases of the junction left unmatched. The CDR3 sequence is 13 residues long. CDR1 SQVTM and CDR2 ANQGSEA come from the germline V gene. The CDR3 sequence is CSVVSGTGNEQYF. CDR3 nucleotide sequence: TGCAGCGTCGTGTCCGGGACAGGGAACGAGCAGTACTTC.